The rows below give T cell receptor beta chains drawn from one sample of a study of post-analysis software for immune sequencing data. TCRdb reprocessed the PCR reads via MiXCR and lists one record per CDR3 protein. Of roughly 800,000 distinct CDR3 sequences detected, roughly 29% appear once; the ten largest clones hold roughly 0.54%. Sequenced material: blood. The receptors here all came from a girl aged 5-17 years with multiple sclerosis. Each CDR3 is given with its conserved first and last residue. Each record gives: clone size, V gene, D gene, J gene, CDR3 DNA, CDR3 protein. The D gene is left open where the match is weak. For some rows the clone size is stated as once, few or many, or as a class when expanded; others skip it.

few	TRBV29-1	TRBD1	TRBJ2-3	TGCAGCGGTGGACAGGGGGGCTCAGATACGCAGTATTTT	CSGGQGGSDTQYF
NA	TRBV6-6	NA	TRBJ2-7	TGTGCCAGCGGGGACGGTCGACCCTACGAGCAGTACTTC	CASGDGRPYEQYF
few	TRBV7-2	NA	TRBJ2-1	TGTGCCAGCAGCTTAGTGGGCCAAGCGATAACCGTCAATGAGCAGTTCTTC	CASSLVGQAITVNEQFF
NA	TRBV15	NA	TRBJ1-1	TGTGCCACCAGCAGAGATGTGGGGGGAGCTTTCTTT	CATSRDVGGAFF
few	TRBV20-1	TRBD2	TRBJ2-3	TGCAGTGTTAGGCCGGGACTACCGCAGTATTTT	CSVRPGLPQYF
NA	TRBV20-1	NA	TRBJ1-6	TGCAGTGCGGGGAAGAGGTCCTATAATTCACCCCTCCACTTT	CSAGKRSYNSPLHF
NA	TRBV7-2	NA	TRBJ2-7	TGTGCCAGCAGCCGAAGGGGGTATTCTTCGTCCTACGAGCAGTACTTC	CASSRRGYSSSYEQYF
few	TRBV6-4	NA	TRBJ2-1	TGTGCCAGCAGTGAAGGGGGGTCGGTAATCAATGAGCAGTTCTTC	CASSEGGSVINEQFF
NA	TRBV28	TRBD2	TRBJ2-3	TGTGCCAGCAGTTTAGAGCGGGAGGCCACAGATACGCAGTATTTT	CASSLEREATDTQYF
few	TRBV20-1	NA	TRBJ2-6	TGCAGTGCTAGAGATGAAGTCTCTGGGGCCAACGTCCTGACTTTC	CSARDEVSGANVLTF
few	TRBV6-5	NA	TRBJ2-6	TGTGCCAGCAGTGTCCCAGGCCCTGGGGCCAACGTCCTGACTTTC	CASSVPGPGANVLTF